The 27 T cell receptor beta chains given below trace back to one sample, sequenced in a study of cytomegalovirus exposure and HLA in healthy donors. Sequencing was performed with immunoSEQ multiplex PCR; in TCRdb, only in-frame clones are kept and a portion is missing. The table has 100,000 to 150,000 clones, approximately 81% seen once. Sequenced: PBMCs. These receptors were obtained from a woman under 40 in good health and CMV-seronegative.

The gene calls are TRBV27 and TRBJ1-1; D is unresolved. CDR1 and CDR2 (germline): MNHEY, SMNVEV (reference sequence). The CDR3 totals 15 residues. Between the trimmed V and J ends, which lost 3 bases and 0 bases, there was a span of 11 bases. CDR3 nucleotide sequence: TGTGCCAGCAGTTTGCGGCCAGATGTGAACACTGAAGCTTTCTTT. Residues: CASSLRPDVNTEAFF.

The CDR3, as DNA: TGTGCCAGCAGCCCTAGTAGGGGACAAGAGACCCAGTACTTC. Protein sequence: CASSPSRGQETQYF. This rearrangement joins TRBV7-6 to TRBJ2-5; D possibly corresponds to TRBD1 (5 bases). V lost 5 bases to trimming and J lost 2 bases, with 12 bases between them. The CDR3 extends over 14 amino acids. The V gene's germline CDR1 is SGHVS and CDR2 FNYEAQ.

In DNA, the CDR3 is TGTGCCAGCAGCCAATCGGGACAGGGGCACTATGGCTACACCTTC. Amino acids: CASSQSGQGHYGYTF. The chain joins TRBV16 to TRBJ1-2; 10 nucleotides agree with TRBD1. The CDR3 consists of 15 residues. The junction had 1 base not matched to a gene; V was cut back by 0 bases and J by 3 bases. The germline V gene encodes CDR1 KGHSY and CDR2 FQNENV.

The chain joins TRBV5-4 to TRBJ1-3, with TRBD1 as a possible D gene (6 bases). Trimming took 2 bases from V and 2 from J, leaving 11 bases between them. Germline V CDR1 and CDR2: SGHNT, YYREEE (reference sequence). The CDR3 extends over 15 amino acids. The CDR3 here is CASSLSGGPGNTIYF. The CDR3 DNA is TGTGCCAGCAGCTTATCGGGGGGCCCTGGAAACACCATATATTTT. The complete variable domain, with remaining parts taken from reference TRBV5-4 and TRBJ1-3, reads ETGVTQSPTHLIKTRGQQVTLRCSSQSGHNTVSWYQQALGQGPQFIFQYYREEENGRGNFPPRFSGLQFPNYSSELNVNALELDDSALYLCASSLSGGPGNTIYFGEGSWLTVV.

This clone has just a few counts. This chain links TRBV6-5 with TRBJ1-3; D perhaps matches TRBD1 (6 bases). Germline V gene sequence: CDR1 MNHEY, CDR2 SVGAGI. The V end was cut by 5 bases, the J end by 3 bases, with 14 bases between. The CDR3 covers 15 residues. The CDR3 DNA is TGTGCCAGCAGTCCGACAGGTTACGGTGGAAACACCATATATTTT. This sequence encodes CASSPTGYGGNTIYF.

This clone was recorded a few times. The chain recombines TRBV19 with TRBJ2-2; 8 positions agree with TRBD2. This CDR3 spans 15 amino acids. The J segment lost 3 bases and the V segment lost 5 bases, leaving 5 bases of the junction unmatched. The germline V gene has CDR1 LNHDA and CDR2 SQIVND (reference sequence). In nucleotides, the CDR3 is TGTGCCAGTAGTCCCCCGGGACTAGACACCGGGGAGCTGTTTTTT. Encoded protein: CASSPPGLDTGELFF.

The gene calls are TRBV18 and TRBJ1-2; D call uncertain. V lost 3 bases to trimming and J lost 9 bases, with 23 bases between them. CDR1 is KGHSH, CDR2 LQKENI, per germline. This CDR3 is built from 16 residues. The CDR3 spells CASSPSRSLRSRRYTF. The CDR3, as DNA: TGTGCCAGCTCACCCTCTCGTTCTCTCCGGAGCCGTCGCTACACCTTC.

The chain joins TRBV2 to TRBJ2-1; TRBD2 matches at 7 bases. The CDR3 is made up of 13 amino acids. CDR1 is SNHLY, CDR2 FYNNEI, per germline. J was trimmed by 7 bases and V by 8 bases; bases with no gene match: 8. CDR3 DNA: TGTGCCAGCGGGGGGGATCATTCTAATGAGCAGTTCTTC. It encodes CASGGDHSNEQFF.

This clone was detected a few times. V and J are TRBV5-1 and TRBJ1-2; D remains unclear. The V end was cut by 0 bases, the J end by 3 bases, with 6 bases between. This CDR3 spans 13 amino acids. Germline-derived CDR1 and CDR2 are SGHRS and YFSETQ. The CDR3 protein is CASSLGLDYGYTF. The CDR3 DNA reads TGCGCCAGCAGCTTGGGTCTTGACTATGGCTACACCTTC. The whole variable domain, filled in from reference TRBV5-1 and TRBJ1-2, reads KAGVTQTPRYLIKTRGQQVTLSCSPISGHRSVSWYQQTPGQGLQFLFEYFSETQRNKGNFPGRFSGRQFSNSRSEMNVSTLELGDSALYLCASSLGLDYGYTFGSGTRLTVV.

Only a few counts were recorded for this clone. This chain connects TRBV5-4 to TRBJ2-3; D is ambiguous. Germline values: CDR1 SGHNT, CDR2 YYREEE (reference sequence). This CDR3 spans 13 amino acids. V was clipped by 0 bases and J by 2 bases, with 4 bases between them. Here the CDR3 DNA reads TGTGCCAGCAGCTTGGCCAACACAGATACGCAGTATTTT. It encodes CASSLANTDTQYF.

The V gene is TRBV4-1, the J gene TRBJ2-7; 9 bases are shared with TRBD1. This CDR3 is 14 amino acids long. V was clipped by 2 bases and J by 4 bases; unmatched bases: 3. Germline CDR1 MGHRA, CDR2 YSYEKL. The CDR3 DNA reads TGCGCCAGCAGCCAACACAGGGGGCTTTACGAGCAGTACTTC. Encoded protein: CASSQHRGLYEQYF.

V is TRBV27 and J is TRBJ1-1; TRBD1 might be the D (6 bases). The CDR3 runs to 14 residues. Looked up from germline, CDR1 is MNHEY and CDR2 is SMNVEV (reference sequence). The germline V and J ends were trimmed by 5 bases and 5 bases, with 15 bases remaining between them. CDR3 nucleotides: TGTGCCAGCAGTGTGACACCTCAGGGGACTGAAGCTTTCTTT. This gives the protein CASSVTPQGTEAFF.

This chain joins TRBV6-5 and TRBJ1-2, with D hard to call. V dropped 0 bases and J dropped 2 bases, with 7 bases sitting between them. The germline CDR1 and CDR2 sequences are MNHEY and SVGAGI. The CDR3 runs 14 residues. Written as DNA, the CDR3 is TGTGCCAGCAGTTACTCGGCCGTCAACTATGGCTACACCTTC. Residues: CASSYSAVNYGYTF.

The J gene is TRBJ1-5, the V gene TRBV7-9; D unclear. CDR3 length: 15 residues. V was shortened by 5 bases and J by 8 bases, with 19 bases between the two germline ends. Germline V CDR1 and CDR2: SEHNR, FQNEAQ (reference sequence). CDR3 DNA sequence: TGTGCCAGCAGCCCGCAGGACTCTCCGGGGAAGCCCCAGCATTTT. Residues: CASSPQDSPGKPQHF. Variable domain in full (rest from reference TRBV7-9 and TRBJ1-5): DTGVSQNPRHKITKRGQNVTFRCDPISEHNRLYWYRQTLGQGPEFLTYFQNEAQLEKSRLLSDRFSAERPKGSFSTLEIQRTEQGDSAMYLCASSPQDSPGKPQHFGDGTRLSIL.

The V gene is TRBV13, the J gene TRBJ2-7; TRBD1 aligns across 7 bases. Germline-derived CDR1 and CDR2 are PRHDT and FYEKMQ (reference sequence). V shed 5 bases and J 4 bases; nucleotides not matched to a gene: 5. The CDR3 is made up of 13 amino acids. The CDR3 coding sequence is TGTGCCAGCAGCCAGGGGGAGACGTACGAGCAGTACTTC. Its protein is CASSQGETYEQYF.

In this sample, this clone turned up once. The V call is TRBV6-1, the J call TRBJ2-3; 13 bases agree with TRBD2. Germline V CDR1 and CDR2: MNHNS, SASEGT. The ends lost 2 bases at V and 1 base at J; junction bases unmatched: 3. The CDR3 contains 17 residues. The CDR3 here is CASSERLAGGRTDTQYF. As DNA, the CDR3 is TGTGCCAGCAGTGAAAGACTAGCGGGGGGCCGCACAGATACGCAGTATTTT.

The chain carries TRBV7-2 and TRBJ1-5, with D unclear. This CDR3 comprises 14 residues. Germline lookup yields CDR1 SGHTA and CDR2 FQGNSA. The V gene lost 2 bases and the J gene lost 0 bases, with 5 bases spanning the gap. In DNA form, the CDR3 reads TGTGCCAGCAGCTTATTCAGTAGCAATCAGCCCCAGCATTTT. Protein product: CASSLFSSNQPQHF.

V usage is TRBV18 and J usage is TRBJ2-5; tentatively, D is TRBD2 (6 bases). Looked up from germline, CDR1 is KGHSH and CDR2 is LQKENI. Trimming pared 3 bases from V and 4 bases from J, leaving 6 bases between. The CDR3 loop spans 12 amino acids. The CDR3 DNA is TGTGCCAGCTCACCGGGAGGAGAGACCCAGTACTTC. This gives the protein CASSPGGETQYF.

In DNA, the CDR3 is TGTGCCAGCCCGGGGACAGGGACGAGTCTTAACACCGGGGAGCTGTTTTTT. It translates to CASPGTGTSLNTGELFF. V usage is TRBV11-2 and J usage is TRBJ2-2; 9 nucleotides agree with TRBD1. The CDR3 loop spans 17 amino acids. The ends lost 8 bases at V and 2 bases at J; junction bases unmatched: 12. In germline, CDR1 is SGHAT, CDR2 FQNNGV.

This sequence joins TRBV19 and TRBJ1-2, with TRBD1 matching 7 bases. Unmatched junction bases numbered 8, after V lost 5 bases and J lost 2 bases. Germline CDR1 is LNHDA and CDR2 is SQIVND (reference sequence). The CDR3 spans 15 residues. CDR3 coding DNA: TGTGCCAGTAGTTTACCGGGGACAGACAACTATGGCTACACCTTC. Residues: CASSLPGTDNYGYTF.

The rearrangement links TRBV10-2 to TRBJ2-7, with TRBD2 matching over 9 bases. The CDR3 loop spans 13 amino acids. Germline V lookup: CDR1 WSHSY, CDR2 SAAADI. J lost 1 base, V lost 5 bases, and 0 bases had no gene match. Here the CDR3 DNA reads TGCGCCAGCAGTCTAGCGGGGTCCTACGAGCAGTACTTC. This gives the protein CASSLAGSYEQYF.

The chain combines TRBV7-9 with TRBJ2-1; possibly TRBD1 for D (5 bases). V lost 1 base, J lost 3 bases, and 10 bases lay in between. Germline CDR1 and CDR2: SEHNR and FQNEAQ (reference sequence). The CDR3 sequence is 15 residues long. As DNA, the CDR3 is TGTGCCAGCAGCTTAGACCCAGGGCGCTACAATGAGCAGTTCTTC. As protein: CASSLDPGRYNEQFF.

The CDR3 protein is CASTVGQFLTGELFF. For the CDR3, the DNA is TGTGCCAGCACCGTTGGACAGTTCCTCACCGGGGAGCTGTTTTTT. The chain joins TRBV6-5 to TRBJ2-2, with D perhaps matching TRBD1 (6 bases). The CDR3 spans 15 residues. The V gene's germline CDR1 is MNHEY and CDR2 SVGAGI. Trimming removed 7 bases at V and 4 bases at J, with 16 bases between.

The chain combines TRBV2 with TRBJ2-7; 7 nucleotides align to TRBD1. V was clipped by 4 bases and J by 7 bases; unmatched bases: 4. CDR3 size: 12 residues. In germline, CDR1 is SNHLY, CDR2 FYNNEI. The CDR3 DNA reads TGTGCCAGCAGTGGGACAGGTGGAGAGCAGTACTTC. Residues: CASSGTGGEQYF. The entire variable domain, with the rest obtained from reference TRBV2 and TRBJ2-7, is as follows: EPEVTQTPSHQVTQMGQEVILRCVPISNHLYFYWYRQILGQKVEFLVSFYNNEISEKSEIFDDQFSVERPDGSNFTLKIRSTKLEDSAMYFCASSGTGGEQYFGPGTRLTVT.

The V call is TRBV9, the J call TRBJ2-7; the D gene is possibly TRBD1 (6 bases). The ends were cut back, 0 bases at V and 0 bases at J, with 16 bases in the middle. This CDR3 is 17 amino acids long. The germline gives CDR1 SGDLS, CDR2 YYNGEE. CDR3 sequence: CASSVGVGAQSSYEQYF. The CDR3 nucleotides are TGTGCCAGCAGCGTAGGAGTGGGGGCACAAAGCTCCTACGAGCAGTACTTC.

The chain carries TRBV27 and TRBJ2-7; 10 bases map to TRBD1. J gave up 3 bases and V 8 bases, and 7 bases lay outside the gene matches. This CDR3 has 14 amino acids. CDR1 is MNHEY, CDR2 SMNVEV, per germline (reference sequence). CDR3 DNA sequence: TGTGCCAGCGGTCAGACAGGGGGCAACTACGAGCAGTACTTC. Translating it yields CASGQTGGNYEQYF.

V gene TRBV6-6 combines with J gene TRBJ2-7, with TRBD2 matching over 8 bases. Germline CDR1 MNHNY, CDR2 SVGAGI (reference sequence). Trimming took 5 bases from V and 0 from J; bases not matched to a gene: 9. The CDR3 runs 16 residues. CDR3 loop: CASSISGGPLSYEQYF. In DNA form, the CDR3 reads TGTGCCAGCAGTATTTCGGGGGGGCCTCTCTCCTACGAGCAGTACTTC.